This entry lists 9 T cell receptor beta chains sequenced from one sample in a study of T cell responses to AZD1222 COVID-19 vaccine. Using immunoSEQ multiplex PCR, the repertoire was profiled, and TCRdb retains in-frame clones only, with some absent. The sample holds roughly 160,000 clones; more than 75% are singletons and the top ten take more than 4%. Sequencing used peripheral blood, obtained 28 days after the second AZD1222 dose. These receptors all stem from an adult who received the AZD1222 COVID-19 vaccine.

The chain recombines TRBV13 with TRBJ2-5; TRBD2 matches 9 bases. Losses at the gene ends were 0 bases for V and 1 base for J; bases not matched to a gene: 0. Looked up from germline, CDR1 is PRHDT and CDR2 is FYEKMQ (reference sequence). The CDR3 runs 15 residues. The CDR3 is CASSLGRGGQETQYF. The CDR3, as DNA: TGTGCCAGCAGCTTAGGGCGGGGGGGCCAAGAGACCCAGTACTTC. The full variable domain, completed using reference TRBV13 and TRBJ2-5, is AAGVIQSPRHLIKEKRETATLKCYPIPRHDTVYWYQQGPGQDPQFLISFYEKMQSDKGSIPDRFSAQQFSDYHSELNMSSLELGDSALYFCASSLGRGGQETQYFGPGTRLLVL.

The rearrangement uses TRBV7-6 and TRBJ2-2; 10 bases agree with TRBD1. This CDR3 region has 17 residues. V dropped 2 bases and J dropped 4; count of bases not matched to a gene: 7. In germline, CDR1 is SGHVS, CDR2 FNYEAQ. CDR3 bases: TGTGCCAGCAGCTTACCCGAGACAGGGGGCCGCACCGGGGAGCTGTTTTTT. This translates into CASSLPETGGRTGELFF. The entire variable domain, with the rest obtained from reference TRBV7-6 and TRBJ2-2, is as follows: GAGVSQSPRYKVTKRGQDVALRCDPISGHVSLYWYRQALGQGPEFLTYFNYEAQQDKSGLPNDRFSAERPEGSISTLTIQRTEQRDSAMYRCASSLPETGGRTGELFFGEGSRLTVL.

The CDR3 DNA is TGTGCCAGCAGCCTGTTTTCCTCAGATACGCAGTATTTT. Its protein is CASSLFSSDTQYF. V usage is TRBV5-4 and J usage is TRBJ2-3, with D unclear. The germline V gene has CDR1 SGHNT and CDR2 YYREEE (reference sequence). The V end lost 4 bases, the J end lost 4 bases, and 10 bases lay between the germline ends. The length of the CDR3 is 13 residues.

This chain connects TRBV5-1 to TRBJ1-1, with D maybe TRBD1 (5 bases). V dropped 1 base and J dropped 5 bases, with 12 bases sitting between them. Germline CDR1 reads SGHRS; CDR2 reads YFSETQ. CDR3 size: 14 residues. The CDR3 nucleotides read TGCGCCAGCAGCTTGATGCGGGACGGTACTGAAGCTTTCTTT. Amino acids: CASSLMRDGTEAFF.

The V call is TRBV5-1, the J call TRBJ2-1; no clear D. V shed 0 bases and J shed 9 bases, with 16 bases lying between them. Germline CDR1 is SGHRS and CDR2 is YFSETQ. The CDR3 is 15 residues long. As DNA, the CDR3 is TGCGCCAGCAGCTTGGGTGTGATGGGGATGAGTGAGCAGTTCTTC. This sequence encodes CASSLGVMGMSEQFF.

This clone has only one observation. The chain is built from TRBV5-1 and TRBJ1-1, with D unresolved. The CDR3 sequence is 13 residues long. V dropped 3 bases and J dropped 4 bases, with 10 bases sitting between them. From germline, CDR1 is SGHRS and CDR2 YFSETQ. The CDR3 DNA reads TGCGCCAGCAGCTACCTGCTTAGCACTGAAGCTTTCTTT. It translates to CASSYLLSTEAFF.

This clone came up a few times. CDR3 region: CASKLDRPNSGNTIYF. CDR3 coding DNA: TGTGCCAGCAAACTAGACAGGCCAAACTCTGGAAACACCATATATTTT. V gene TRBV2 combines with J gene TRBJ1-3, with D tentatively TRBD1 (6 bases). V lost 7 bases to trimming and J lost 0 bases, with 16 bases between them. Germline-derived CDR1 and CDR2 are SNHLY and FYNNEI. The CDR3 loop spans 16 amino acids.

The chain links TRBV27 to TRBJ1-3; D call uncertain. V lost 6 bases, J lost 0 bases, and 6 bases lay in between. Per germline, CDR1 MNHEY and CDR2 SMNVEV (reference sequence). CDR3 length: 13 amino acids. The CDR3 DNA reads TGTGCCAGCAGGTTAACCTCTGGAAACACCATATATTTT. Translating gives CASRLTSGNTIYF.

Here the CDR3 reads CASSGRGGGNEKLFF. CDR3 DNA sequence: TGTGCCAGCAGTGGACGGGGCGGAGGTAATGAAAAACTGTTTTTT. The V and J genes are TRBV27 and TRBJ1-4; a possible D gene is TRBD1 (5 bases). This CDR3 comprises 15 residues. The germline V and J ends were trimmed by 5 bases and 4 bases, with 14 bases remaining between them. CDR1 MNHEY and CDR2 SMNVEV come from the germline V gene (reference sequence).